This T cell receptor beta chain appears in the sequencing data of a study of T cells in Graves' hyperthyroidism and ophthalmopathy. Whole-study context: Peripheral blood specimens were obtained at initial diagnosis, prior to any treatment.

This clonotype has ten or more counts. This may come from a read error, since a much larger clone is one base off. TCR beta CDR3 region amplification was performed from RNA transcripts. The HTBI primer set served for first-round RT-PCR of the TCR CDR3. One entry per CDR3 protein, called by TCRdb with MiXCR from the multiplex PCR reads. Here the sample spans some 620,000 distinct CDR3 sequences, under 20% being singletons. Each patient was aged 18 to 65 and had newly diagnosed hyperthyroidism of under 2 months' duration. The specimen sequenced was blood. The clonotype comes from a woman in her twenties or thirties with Graves' hyperthyroidism.

Here the CDR3 reads CASSDHNEQFF. The CDR3 DNA reads TGTGCCAGCAGCGACCACAATGAGCAGTTCTTC. The chain recombines TRBV9 with TRBJ2-1; D uncertain. The CDR3 spans 11 residues. Per germline, CDR1 SGDLS and CDR2 YYNGEE. Trimming removed 3 bases from V and 5 bases from J, with 3 bases in between.